This record concerns one T cell receptor (beta chain) sequence. Its antigen is still unknown. The data derive from a study of monozygotic twins with inflammatory bowel disease. Findings and limits, study-wide: Among IBD patients, TCRbeta diversity (inverse Simpson) was lower than in healthy co-twins.

T cells were not sorted, and total RNA was isolated straight from whole blood. For both chains, the TCRalpha and TCRbeta cDNA went through two nested PCRs of 16 and 9 cycles. TCRdb reworked the 5' RACE reads into one entry per CDR3 protein, no DNA. This table lists about 160,000 distinct CDR3 sequences. Germline CDR1 is SQVTM and CDR2 is ANQGSEA. The CDR3 extends over 17 amino acids. The receptor's source is a human donor with ulcerative colitis or Crohn's disease, or a healthy co-twin of an affected twin (not recorded which). Sample: blood. The V gene is TRBV29-1, the J gene TRBJ2-1; the D gene TCRdb calls, TRBD1, cannot be checked with no DNA. CDR3 in amino acids: CSVEPLRGGTGSNEQFF.